This is a list of T cell receptor beta chains from one sample in a study of blood T cell repertoires in COVID-19. The method was immunoSEQ multiplex PCR; TCRdb's version includes in-frame clones alone and lacks a portion of them. Altogether 150,000 to 200,000 clones are present, around 80% being singletons, with the ten largest covering approximately 7.8%. The sample comprised peripheral blood. The receptor set was obtained from a woman aged 55-75 years with COVID-19, enrolled during active disease. The CDR3 runs from the conserved cysteine through the conserved F or W. A D gene is named only where the DNA matches it firmly. Rows may omit the clone size; those that give it use once, few, many or a size class.

clone size: .; V gene: TRBV20-1; J gene: TRBJ2-3; D gene: TRBD2; CDR3 DNA: TGCAGTGCGCAGCGGGGGGGGGCCCAGTATTTT; CDR3 protein: CSAQRGGAQYF
clone size: .; V gene: TRBV4-3; J gene: TRBJ1-1; D gene: .; CDR3 DNA: TGCGCCAGCAGCCAAGACTTAGTAAGTGCTGTGAACACTGAAGCTTTCTTT; CDR3 protein: CASSQDLVSAVNTEAFF
clone size: .; V gene: TRBV7-6; J gene: TRBJ2-1; D gene: .; CDR3 DNA: TGTGCCAGCAGCTTAGGTCACGGGACCTACAATGAGCAGTTCTTC; CDR3 protein: CASSLGHGTYNEQFF
clone size: .; V gene: TRBV19; J gene: TRBJ2-1; D gene: TRBD1; CDR3 DNA: TGTGCCAGTAGTATCTCGGACAGGCTAAATGAGCAGTTCTTC; CDR3 protein: CASSISDRLNEQFF
clone size: .; V gene: TRBV7-2; J gene: TRBJ1-5; D gene: .; CDR3 DNA: TGTGCCAGCAGCTTAGGACCCCAGGGTAATCAGCCCCAGCATTTT; CDR3 protein: CASSLGPQGNQPQHF
clone size: once; V gene: TRBV7-9; J gene: TRBJ1-1; D gene: .; CDR3 DNA: TGTGCCAGCAGCACCAACAGGGTTGAGACTGAAGCTTTCTTT; CDR3 protein: CASSTNRVETEAFF
clone size: .; V gene: TRBV6-5; J gene: TRBJ1-2; D gene: TRBD1; CDR3 DNA: TGTGCCAGCAGGGACAGGGATCGCTACACCTTC; CDR3 protein: CASRDRDRYTF
clone size: few; V gene: TRBV30; J gene: TRBJ1-5; D gene: .; CDR3 DNA: TGTGCCTGCGGACATAGCAATCAGCCCCAGCATTTT; CDR3 protein: CACGHSNQPQHF
clone size: .; V gene: TRBV5-1; J gene: TRBJ1-5; D gene: .; CDR3 DNA: TGCGCCAGTTCTTGGGGGGGAGGCAATCAGCCCCAGCATTTT; CDR3 protein: CASSWGGGNQPQHF
clone size: .; V gene: TRBV6-1; J gene: TRBJ1-4; D gene: TRBD1; CDR3 DNA: TGTGCCAGCAGTGATCGGACAGGCCGTGAAAAACTGTTTTTT; CDR3 protein: CASSDRTGREKLFF
clone size: .; V gene: TRBV5-1; J gene: TRBJ2-2; D gene: TRBD2; CDR3 DNA: TGCGCCAGCAGCTTGACGAGCGGGGTCCCCACCGGGGAGCTGTTTTTT; CDR3 protein: CASSLTSGVPTGELFF
clone size: few; V gene: TRBV6-5; J gene: TRBJ1-2; D gene: .; CDR3 DNA: TGTGCCAGCAGTTACTCGATCAGGGGAAAGAACTATGGCTACACCTTC; CDR3 protein: CASSYSIRGKNYGYTF
clone size: .; V gene: TRBV27; J gene: TRBJ1-2; D gene: .; CDR3 DNA: TGTGCCAGCAGTTTAAGGTCGGGGTATGGCTACACCTTC; CDR3 protein: CASSLRSGYGYTF
clone size: .; V gene: TRBV11-2; J gene: TRBJ2-5; D gene: .; CDR3 DNA: TGTGCCAGCAGCCCCGTCGCGAAGAAGGAGACCCAGTACTTC; CDR3 protein: CASSPVAKKETQYF
clone size: .; V gene: TRBV3-1/TRBV3-2; J gene: TRBJ1-3; D gene: .; CDR3 DNA: TGTGCCAGCAGCCAGGGCCGGGGAACTGGAAACACCATATATTTT; CDR3 protein: CASSQGRGTGNTIYF
clone size: .; V gene: TRBV6-4; J gene: TRBJ1-5; D gene: .; CDR3 DNA: TGTGCCAGCAGTGGCTTCCGGGCCCGGACTTCTCTGGCCTCCAATCAGCCCCAGCATTTT; CDR3 protein: CASSGFRARTSLASNQPQHF
clone size: .; V gene: TRBV6-2/TRBV6-3; J gene: TRBJ2-1; D gene: .; CDR3 DNA: TGTGCCAGCAGTTACCCACAGGGTTTCTCCTACAATGAGCAGTTCTTC; CDR3 protein: CASSYPQGFSYNEQFF
clone size: once; V gene: TRBV2; J gene: TRBJ1-6; D gene: .; CDR3 DNA: TGTGCCAGCAGTAGACAGAGCTCCTATAATTCACCCCTCCACTTT; CDR3 protein: CASSRQSSYNSPLHF
clone size: .; V gene: TRBV4-3; J gene: TRBJ2-1; D gene: TRBD2; CDR3 DNA: TGCGCCAGCAGCCAAGTGTCTAGCGGGGTCAATGAGCAGTTCTTC; CDR3 protein: CASSQVSSGVNEQFF
clone size: .; V gene: TRBV6-1; J gene: TRBJ1-5; D gene: .; CDR3 DNA: TGTGCCAGCAGTGAAGCCGCGGTTAGCAATCAGCCCCAGCATTTT; CDR3 protein: CASSEAAVSNQPQHF
clone size: .; V gene: TRBV12-3/TRBV12-4; J gene: TRBJ2-2; D gene: .; CDR3 DNA: TGTGCCAGCAGTTTAGGACAGGCCGGGGAGCTGTTTTTT; CDR3 protein: CASSLGQAGELFF
clone size: .; V gene: TRBV11-1; J gene: TRBJ1-6; D gene: TRBD1; CDR3 DNA: TGTGCCAGCAGCAAACGACAGGGGTTGGATTCACCCCTCCACTTT; CDR3 protein: CASSKRQGLDSPLHF
clone size: .; V gene: TRBV6-5; J gene: TRBJ1-1; D gene: TRBD1; CDR3 DNA: TGTGCCAGCAGTTACCTCGGACAGGGGGCTGCTGAAGCTTTCTTT; CDR3 protein: CASSYLGQGAAEAFF
clone size: .; V gene: TRBV6-2/TRBV6-3; J gene: TRBJ1-5; D gene: .; CDR3 DNA: TGTGCCAGCAGTTACTCTCCAGGGGAACAGCCCCAGCATTTT; CDR3 protein: CASSYSPGEQPQHF
clone size: .; V gene: TRBV18; J gene: TRBJ2-5; D gene: TRBD1; CDR3 DNA: TGTGCCAGCCGCAACTGGACAGGGGAGACCCAGTACTTC; CDR3 protein: CASRNWTGETQYF
clone size: .; V gene: TRBV19; J gene: TRBJ2-7; D gene: TRBD1; CDR3 DNA: TGTGCCAGTAGTATTAGGACAGGGGGCTACGAGCAGTACTTC; CDR3 protein: CASSIRTGGYEQYF
clone size: once; V gene: TRBV30; J gene: TRBJ2-7; D gene: TRBD2; CDR3 DNA: TGTGCCTGGAGCTACCTTTTCAGCGGGAGAGGCGAGCAGTACTTC; CDR3 protein: CAWSYLFSGRGEQYF
clone size: once; V gene: TRBV4-3; J gene: TRBJ2-7; D gene: TRBD2; CDR3 DNA: TGCGCCAGCAGCCCCGGGACTAGCGGAAGCTCCTACGAGCAGTACTTC; CDR3 protein: CASSPGTSGSSYEQYF
clone size: .; V gene: TRBV7-3; J gene: TRBJ2-2; D gene: .; CDR3 DNA: TGTGCCAGCAGCGCGGACTCGTCCACCGGGGAGCTGTTTTTT; CDR3 protein: CASSADSSTGELFF
clone size: .; V gene: TRBV15; J gene: TRBJ2-3; D gene: .; CDR3 DNA: TGTGCCACCCAACAGGGCCTCCGGCATTTAGATACGCAGTATTTT; CDR3 protein: CATQQGLRHLDTQYF
clone size: .; V gene: TRBV5-1; J gene: TRBJ2-3; D gene: .; CDR3 DNA: TGCGCCAGCAGCTCGGCTGGCAGGACAGATACGCAGTATTTT; CDR3 protein: CASSSAGRTDTQYF
clone size: .; V gene: TRBV6-5; J gene: TRBJ1-1; D gene: .; CDR3 DNA: TGTGCCAGCAGCCAGGACAGAACTGAAGCTTTCTTT; CDR3 protein: CASSQDRTEAFF
clone size: .; V gene: TRBV5-1; J gene: TRBJ1-2; D gene: TRBD1; CDR3 DNA: TGCGCCAGCAGCTTGGAGGGACAGGGGGCGCTTGGCTACACCTTC; CDR3 protein: CASSLEGQGALGYTF
clone size: once; V gene: TRBV7-2; J gene: TRBJ1-4; D gene: .; CDR3 DNA: TGTGCCAGCAGCCCGTGGACGGGAGAAAAACTGTTTTTT; CDR3 protein: CASSPWTGEKLFF
clone size: .; V gene: TRBV27; J gene: TRBJ1-2; D gene: .; CDR3 DNA: TGTGCCAGCAGTTTTTCGGGGGAAAAGGGATCTAACTATGGCTACACCTTC; CDR3 protein: CASSFSGEKGSNYGYTF
clone size: few; V gene: TRBV28; J gene: TRBJ1-1; D gene: .; CDR3 DNA: TGTGCCAGCAGCCAACTAGGGACAAAGGAAAGCAGATGGATGTCTTTCTTT; CDR3 protein: CASSQLGTKESRWMSFF
clone size: .; V gene: TRBV7-9; J gene: TRBJ2-3; D gene: .; CDR3 DNA: TGTGCCAGCAGCTTAGACGCGGGCTTGAATACGCAGTATTTT; CDR3 protein: CASSLDAGLNTQYF
clone size: .; V gene: TRBV5-1; J gene: TRBJ1-3; D gene: .; CDR3 DNA: TGCGCCAGCAGCTTGTCTTCTCGGGCAGGGTCTGGAAACACCATATATTTT; CDR3 protein: CASSLSSRAGSGNTIYF
clone size: .; V gene: TRBV7-3; J gene: TRBJ2-1; D gene: .; CDR3 DNA: TGTGCCAGCAGCTTAACTAGCGTCAATGAGCAGTTCTTC; CDR3 protein: CASSLTSVNEQFF
clone size: once; V gene: TRBV20-1; J gene: TRBJ2-1; D gene: .; CDR3 DNA: TGCAGTGCTAGAGATATGTATGAGCAGTTCTTC; CDR3 protein: CSARDMYEQFF
clone size: .; V gene: TRBV4-1; J gene: TRBJ2-5; D gene: TRBD2; CDR3 DNA: TGCGCCAGCAGCCAAGTGCGGGGGGCGACTCAAGAGACCCAGTACTTC; CDR3 protein: CASSQVRGATQETQYF
clone size: many; V gene: TRBV10-3; J gene: TRBJ1-2; D gene: TRBD1; CDR3 DNA: TGTGCCATCAGTGACCCCGGGACAGTCGATGGCTACACCTTC; CDR3 protein: CAISDPGTVDGYTF
clone size: few; V gene: TRBV5-4; J gene: TRBJ2-1; D gene: TRBD2; CDR3 DNA: TGTGCCAGCAGCTCTGGCGGAGCGGGGTCCTACAATGAGCAGTTCTTC; CDR3 protein: CASSSGGAGSYNEQFF
clone size: .; V gene: TRBV28; J gene: TRBJ2-1; D gene: .; CDR3 DNA: TGTGAGGGACCAGGGGCGCGAGATGAGCAGTTCTTC; CDR3 protein: CEGPGARDEQFF
clone size: once; V gene: TRBV4-1; J gene: TRBJ2-1; D gene: TRBD2; CDR3 DNA: TGCGCCAGCAGCCAAGAATGGCTAGCGGGGTACAATGAGCAGTTCTTC; CDR3 protein: CASSQEWLAGYNEQFF
clone size: .; V gene: TRBV2; J gene: TRBJ2-7; D gene: .; CDR3 DNA: TGTGCCAGCAGTGGGACAGCCGGATACGAGCAGTACTTC; CDR3 protein: CASSGTAGYEQYF
clone size: .; V gene: TRBV7-7; J gene: TRBJ2-1; D gene: TRBD1; CDR3 DNA: TGTGCTAGCAGCGTCGGGACAGGGAACAATGAGCAGTTCTTC; CDR3 protein: CASSVGTGNNEQFF
clone size: .; V gene: TRBV5-1; J gene: TRBJ1-4; D gene: .; CDR3 DNA: TGCGCCAGCAGTCTCCAGGGGTGGGGGAATGAAAAACTGTTTTTT; CDR3 protein: CASSLQGWGNEKLFF
clone size: .; V gene: TRBV20-1; J gene: TRBJ1-3; D gene: .; CDR3 DNA: TGCAGTGCTAGTCCAGGGGGAAACACCATATATTTT; CDR3 protein: CSASPGGNTIYF
clone size: .; V gene: TRBV6-5; J gene: TRBJ2-3; D gene: TRBD1; CDR3 DNA: TGTGCCAGCAGTTACCCGATGACAGGGACAGATACGCAGTATTTT; CDR3 protein: CASSYPMTGTDTQYF
clone size: once; V gene: TRBV2; J gene: TRBJ1-1; D gene: .; CDR3 DNA: TGTGCCAGCAGTGAAGATCGGGGTTATACTGAAGCTTTCTTT; CDR3 protein: CASSEDRGYTEAFF
clone size: .; V gene: TRBV19; J gene: TRBJ2-5; D gene: .; CDR3 DNA: TGTGCCAGTAAGGGGGTTGGGGACCAAGAGACCCAGTACTTC; CDR3 protein: CASKGVGDQETQYF
clone size: .; V gene: TRBV4-2; J gene: TRBJ2-1; D gene: TRBD2; CDR3 DNA: TGTGCCAGCAGCCAAGATGGTCCTAGCGGGAGTTACAATGAGCAGTTCTTC; CDR3 protein: CASSQDGPSGSYNEQFF
clone size: .; V gene: TRBV4-2; J gene: TRBJ1-2; D gene: TRBD1; CDR3 DNA: TGTGCCAGCAGCCAAGAGGGACAGGGGGGGAATGGCTACACCTTC; CDR3 protein: CASSQEGQGGNGYTF